This T cell receptor beta chain was observed in a study of T-cell memory formation after mild COVID-19. As for the study in general: TCR clusters were largely donor specific. Study observations and caveats: Clones that shrank (day 15 to 85) were balanced CD4/CD8, whereas later expanders leaned CD4+. The study detected some responding clones in pre-infection memory, suggesting cross-reactive memory joined.

TCRdb fed the 5' RACE reads into MiXCR, producing one record per CDR3 protein. The repertoire holds 250,000 to 350,000 distinct CDR3 sequences, around 15% seen once, with 22% in the top ten. This clonotype was seen at least ten times. Its antigen is not identified. The clonotype comes from a man aged 18 to 29 who had mild COVID-19 (a few samples of this study predate the infection). Cell type and time point are not known. The sequencing input was PBMCs or a T cell subset sorted from them (not recorded which).

CDR3 amino acids: CASSLDAQGEQYV. CDR3 coding DNA: TGCGCCAGCAGCCTCGACGCCCAGGGCGAGCAGTACGTC. The rearrangement uses TRBV5-1 and TRBJ2-7; D might be TRBD1 (5 bases). The CDR3 contains 13 residues. Trimming removed 4 bases at V and 6 bases at J, with 14 bases between. Germline values: CDR1 SGHRS, CDR2 YFSETQ.